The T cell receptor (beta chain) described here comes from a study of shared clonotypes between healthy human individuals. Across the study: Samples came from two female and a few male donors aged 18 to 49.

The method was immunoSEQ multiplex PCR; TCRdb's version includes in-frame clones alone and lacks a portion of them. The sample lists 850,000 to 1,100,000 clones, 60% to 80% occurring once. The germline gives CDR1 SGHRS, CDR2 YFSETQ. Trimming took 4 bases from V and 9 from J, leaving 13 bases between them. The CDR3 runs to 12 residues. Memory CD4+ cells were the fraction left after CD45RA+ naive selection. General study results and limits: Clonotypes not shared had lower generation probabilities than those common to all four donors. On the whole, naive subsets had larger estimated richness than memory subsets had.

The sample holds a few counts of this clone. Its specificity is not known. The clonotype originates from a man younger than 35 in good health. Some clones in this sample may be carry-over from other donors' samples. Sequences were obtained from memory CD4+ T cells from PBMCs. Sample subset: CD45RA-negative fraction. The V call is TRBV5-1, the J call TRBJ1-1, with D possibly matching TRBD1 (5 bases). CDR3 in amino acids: CASSPGRSQAFF. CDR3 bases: TGCGCCAGCAGCCCGGGACGGAGCCAAGCTTTCTTT.